These 25 T cell receptor beta chains were all obtained from the same sample, sequenced in a study of shared clonotypes between healthy human individuals. Assay: immunoSEQ multiplex PCR; the TCRdb copy retains only in-frame clones and omits some. This table has 650,000 to 750,000 clones, about three quarters appearing once. Sequencing was performed on memory CD4+ T cells sorted from blood. Subset specified: CD45RA-negative fraction. These receptor sequences come from a woman in her twenties or thirties in good health.

The genes are TRBV28 and TRBJ2-5; TRBD2 matches 8 bases. Germline V lookup: CDR1 MDHEN, CDR2 SYDVKM. CDR3 length: 16 residues. The trim removed 4 bases at V and 1 base at J, leaving 8 bases unmatched. CDR3 amino acids: CASSSPRGGSQETQYF. In nucleotides, the CDR3 is TGTGCCAGCAGTTCCCCCCGGGGGGGGAGCCAAGAGACCCAGTACTTC.

This chain connects TRBV18 to TRBJ1-1; 8 bases line up with TRBD1. There are 17 residues in the CDR3. The V gene end was trimmed by 2 bases and the J gene end by 1 base; junction bases not matched to a gene: 9. Germline CDR1 KGHSH, CDR2 LQKENI. This CDR3 reads CASSPSLQGGKNTEAFF. The CDR3 DNA reads TGTGCCAGCTCACCAAGCCTACAGGGGGGGAAGAACACTGAAGCTTTCTTT.

The chain recombines TRBV4-1 with TRBJ2-1; no clear D. Trimming took off 4 bases at V and 8 bases at J, with 12 bases between the two ends. CDR1 MGHRA and CDR2 YSYEKL come from the germline V gene. CDR3 length: 13 residues. As DNA, the CDR3 is TGCGCCAGCAGCCTATCTCTCTTGGATGAGCAGTTCTTC. Translating it yields CASSLSLLDEQFF.

The chain combines TRBV18 with TRBJ2-7; the match to TRBD2 covers 13 bases. The germline gives CDR1 KGHSH, CDR2 LQKENI. V gave up 1 base and J gave up 7 bases; unmatched junction bases: 7. There are 16 residues in the CDR3. This chain's CDR3 is CASSPRTSGRATEQYF. The CDR3 DNA reads TGTGCCAGCTCACCACGGACTAGCGGGAGAGCTACTGAGCAGTACTTC.

The V call is TRBV28, the J call TRBJ1-2, with a weak D call TRBD1 (5 bases). This CDR3 is 13 amino acids long. Per the germline V gene, CDR1 is MDHEN and CDR2 is SYDVKM. V gave up 7 bases and J gave up 3 bases, with 12 bases separating them. The CDR3 reads CASIGGFDYGYTF. DNA for the CDR3: TGTGCCAGCATTGGGGGGTTTGACTATGGCTACACCTTC.

The CDR3 is CASCSRGLAASGANVLTF. The CDR3 DNA follows: TGTGCCAGTTGTTCCCGCGGGCTAGCGGCCTCTGGGGCCAACGTCCTGACTTTC. The chain joins TRBV19 to TRBJ2-6, with 7 positions matching TRBD2. This CDR3 contains 18 residues. Looked up from germline, CDR1 is LNHDA and CDR2 is SQIVND (reference sequence). The trim removed 8 bases at V and 0 bases at J, leaving 13 bases unmatched.

This chain uses TRBV6-5 with TRBJ2-1, with 8 bases aligning to TRBD2. The CDR3 has 16 residues. Germline-derived CDR1 and CDR2 are MNHEY and SVGAGI. V lost 1 base and J lost 13; bases outside the gene matches: 15. CDR3 protein: CASSYWLAGRIREQFF. The CDR3 nucleotides read TGTGCCAGCAGTTACTGGCTAGCGGGCAGGATCCGAGAACAGTTCTTC.

V is TRBV7-9 and J is TRBJ1-1, with D tentatively TRBD1 (6 bases). Germline V gene lookup returns CDR1 SEHNR and CDR2 FQNEAQ (reference sequence). V was shortened by 2 bases and J by 4 bases, with 8 bases between the two germline ends. The CDR3 runs 13 residues. In nucleotides, the CDR3 is TGTGCCAGCAGCTTATCAGGGGTCACTGAAGCTTTCTTT. It is translated as CASSLSGVTEAFF.

This chain connects TRBV7-9 to TRBJ1-5; tentative D call: TRBD1 (6 bases). Germline assignment: CDR1 SEHNR and CDR2 FQNEAQ (reference sequence). V was pared by 2 bases and J by 6 bases, with 14 bases between. The CDR3 has 15 residues. CDR3 amino acids: CASSLLQGGRQPQHF. The DNA for the CDR3 is TGTGCCAGCAGCTTACTACAGGGAGGACGTCAGCCCCAGCATTTT.

The rearrangement uses TRBV11-2 and TRBJ2-3, with TRBD2 identical over 7 bases. This CDR3 comprises 18 residues. Losses at the gene ends were 5 bases for V and 2 bases for J; bases not matched to a gene: 16. The V gene's germline CDR1 is SGHAT and CDR2 FQNNGV. CDR3 region: CASSIGLSSGTYTDTQYF. The CDR3 DNA reads TGTGCCAGCAGCATCGGACTGTCTAGCGGAACCTACACAGATACGCAGTATTTT.

This chain links TRBV11-2 with TRBJ1-1; the D gene is possibly TRBD1 (5 bases). CDR1 SGHAT and CDR2 FQNNGV come from the germline V gene. The CDR3 runs to 12 residues. V was shortened by 4 bases and J by 10 bases, with 13 bases between the two germline ends. The CDR3 is CASSSTAGGAFF. For the CDR3, the DNA is TGTGCCAGCAGCTCGACAGCGGGGGGAGCTTTCTTT.

V and J are TRBV7-9 and TRBJ2-3; maybe TRBD1 (5 bases). The CDR3 loop spans 14 amino acids. V dropped 5 bases and J dropped 1 base, with 10 bases sitting between them. The germline V gene encodes CDR1 SEHNR and CDR2 FQNEAQ (reference sequence). The CDR3: CASSRDSRTDTQYF. The CDR3 DNA reads TGTGCCAGCAGCCGTGACAGCCGCACAGATACGCAGTATTTT.

The rearrangement joins TRBV4-1 to TRBJ1-2, with 9 bases that match TRBD1. After removal of 1 base from V and 4 bases from J, the junction contained 13 bases not matched to a gene. Germline V gives CDR1 MGHRA, CDR2 YSYEKL. CDR3 length: 18 amino acids. CDR3 loop: CASSQGGTGQIRPYGYTF. The DNA for the CDR3 is TGCGCCAGCAGCCAAGGGGGGACAGGGCAAATTCGTCCCTATGGCTACACCTTC.

This clone was detected many times. V usage is TRBV7-7 and J usage is TRBJ2-7; tentative D call: TRBD1 (5 bases). From germline, CDR1 is SSHAT and CDR2 FNYEAQ (reference sequence). This CDR3 has 14 amino acids. Trimming pared 2 bases from V and 0 bases from J, leaving 8 bases between. As DNA, the CDR3 is TGTGCCAGCAGCTTACGCAGGGACTCCTACGAGCAGTACTTC. This translates into CASSLRRDSYEQYF.

Of note for this clone: With a much larger clone just one base away, this may be a read error. The J gene is TRBJ2-5, the V gene TRBV18; D call uncertain. From germline, CDR1 is KGHSH and CDR2 LQKENI. The ends were cut back, 5 bases at V and 2 bases at J, with 3 bases in the middle. The CDR3 contains 11 residues. The CDR3 loop reads CASSEQETQYF. The CDR3 DNA is TGTGCCAGCTCAGAGCAAGAGACCCAGTACTTC.

This clone was counted many times. The V gene is TRBV10-3, the J gene TRBJ2-1; weak D call: TRBD1 (5 bases). The V end lost 2 bases, the J end lost 2 bases, and 7 bases lay between the germline ends. CDR3 size: 14 residues. The germline CDR1 and CDR2 sequences are ENHRY and SYGVKD. The CDR3 here is CAISEIGAYNEQFF. The CDR3, as DNA: TGTGCCATCAGTGAGATAGGGGCCTACAATGAGCAGTTCTTC.

V is TRBV19 and J is TRBJ2-1, with D perhaps TRBD1 or TRBD2 (6 bases each). CDR3 size: 15 residues. Germline CDR1 LNHDA, CDR2 SQIVND (reference sequence). V lost 7 bases and J 4 bases, leaving 17 bases between the germline ends. DNA for the CDR3: TGTGCCAGTAAGGGGGGAGGTGCGGGATACAATGAGCAGTTCTTC. Protein: CASKGGGAGYNEQFF. Drawing the rest from reference TRBV19 and TRBJ2-1, the complete variable domain is DGGITQSPKYLFRKEGQNVTLSCEQNLNHDAMYWYRQDPGQGLRLIYYSQIVNDFQKGDIAEGYSVSREKKESFPLTVTSAQKNPTAFYLCASKGGGAGYNEQFFGPGTRLTVL.

This chain joins TRBV29-1 and TRBJ2-5; D may be TRBD1 or TRBD2 (5 bases each). Per germline, CDR1 SQVTM and CDR2 ANQGSEA. CDR3 length: 13 residues. V gave up 2 bases and J gave up 3 bases, with 10 bases separating them. CDR3 coding DNA: TGCAGCGTTGAACTGGGGGTGGAAGAGACCCAGTACTTC. Protein: CSVELGVEETQYF. The whole variable domain, remainder taken from reference TRBV29-1 and TRBJ2-5, is SAVISQKPSRDICQRGTSLTIQCQVDSQVTMMFWYRQQPGQSLTLIATANQGSEATYESGFVIDKFPISRPNLTFSTLTVSNMSPEDSSIYLCSVELGVEETQYFGPGTRLLVL.

This clone was counted many times. Here the CDR3 DNA reads TGCGCCAGCAGTCCCGGAGTGGTTGGAAACACCATATATTTT. Its protein product is CASSPGVVGNTIYF. The chain couples TRBV10-2 to TRBJ1-3, with D hard to call. The CDR3 is 14 amino acids. The V gene's germline CDR1 is WSHSY and CDR2 SAAADI. Trimming took 5 bases from V and 3 from J, leaving 11 bases between them.

V usage is TRBV10-2 and J usage is TRBJ1-1; D gene ambiguous. This CDR3 contains 14 residues. The germline V and J ends were trimmed by 6 bases and 1 base, with 12 bases remaining between them. Germline V gives CDR1 WSHSY, CDR2 SAAADI. CDR3 sequence: CASSYVSENTEAFF. CDR3 sequence (DNA): TGCGCCAGCAGCTACGTTTCAGAGAACACTGAAGCTTTCTTT.

V and J are TRBV6-1 and TRBJ1-2, with a tentative D call TRBD1 (6 bases). The CDR3 totals 15 residues. Germline CDR1 reads MNHNS; CDR2 reads SASEGT. Trimming removed 2 bases at V and 8 bases at J, with 18 bases between. The CDR3 region has the DNA TGTGCCAGCAGTGAATGGACAGACCAGGACGGCGGCTACACCTTC. This translates into CASSEWTDQDGGYTF.

This clone was detected ten times or more. This sequence joins TRBV27 and TRBJ1-5; the D is unclear. CDR3 length equals 15 residues. V lost 7 bases and J 1 base, leaving 14 bases between the germline ends. Germline loops: CDR1 MNHEY, CDR2 SMNVEV (reference sequence). The CDR3 sequence is CASTQHGRSNQPQHF. The CDR3, as DNA: TGTGCCAGCACCCAACACGGCAGGAGCAATCAGCCCCAGCATTTT.

The rearrangement uses TRBV30 and TRBJ2-2, with 9 bases that match TRBD2. The CDR3 runs 15 residues. The trim removed 4 bases at V and 2 bases at J, leaving 5 bases unmatched. The germline CDR1 and CDR2 sequences are GTSNPN and SVGIG (reference sequence). The CDR3 DNA reads as TGTGCCTGGACACCTAGCGGGGATAACACCGGGGAGCTGTTTTTT. Protein: CAWTPSGDNTGELFF.

This sequence joins TRBV5-1 and TRBJ2-1; perhaps TRBD1 as D (6 bases). Germline lookup yields CDR1 SGHRS and CDR2 YFSETQ. This CDR3 has 14 residues. V was shortened by 7 bases and J by 8 bases, with 19 bases between the two germline ends. CDR3 sequence: CASATDSGRDEQFF. The CDR3 nucleotides are TGCGCCAGCGCCACGGACAGTGGGCGCGATGAGCAGTTCTTC.

The J gene is TRBJ1-4, the V gene TRBV10-3; 8 bases align to TRBD1. Germline V gene sequence: CDR1 ENHRY, CDR2 SYGVKD. After removal of 11 bases from V and 4 bases from J, the junction contained 6 bases not matched to a gene. This CDR3 has 13 amino acids. CDR3 sequence (DNA): TGTGCCTCTTCCGACAGGGGTAATGAAAAACTGTTTTTT. Amino acid sequence: CASSDRGNEKLFF.